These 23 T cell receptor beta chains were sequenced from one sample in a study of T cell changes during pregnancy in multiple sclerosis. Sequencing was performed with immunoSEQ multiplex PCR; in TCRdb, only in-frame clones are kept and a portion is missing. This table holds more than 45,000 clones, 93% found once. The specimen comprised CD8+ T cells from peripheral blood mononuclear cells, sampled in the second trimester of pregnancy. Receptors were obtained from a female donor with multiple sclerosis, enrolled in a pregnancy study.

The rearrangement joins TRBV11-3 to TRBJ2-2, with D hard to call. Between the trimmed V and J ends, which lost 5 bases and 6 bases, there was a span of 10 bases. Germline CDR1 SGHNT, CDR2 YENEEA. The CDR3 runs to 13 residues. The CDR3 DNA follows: TGTGCCAGCAGCCCCCGAGGCGCCGGGGAGCTGTTTTTT. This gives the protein CASSPRGAGELFF.

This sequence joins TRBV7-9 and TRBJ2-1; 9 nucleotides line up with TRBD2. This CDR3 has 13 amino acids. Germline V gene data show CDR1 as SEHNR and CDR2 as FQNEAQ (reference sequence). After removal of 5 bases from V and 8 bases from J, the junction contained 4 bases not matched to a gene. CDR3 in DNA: TGTGCCAGCAGCGGCAGACTAGCGGATGAGCAGTTCTTC. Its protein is CASSGRLADEQFF. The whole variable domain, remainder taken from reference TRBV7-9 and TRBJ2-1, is DTGVSQNPRHKITKRGQNVTFRCDPISEHNRLYWYRQTLGQGPEFLTYFQNEAQLEKSRLLSDRFSAERPKGSFSTLEIQRTEQGDSAMYLCASSGRLADEQFFGPGTRLTVL.

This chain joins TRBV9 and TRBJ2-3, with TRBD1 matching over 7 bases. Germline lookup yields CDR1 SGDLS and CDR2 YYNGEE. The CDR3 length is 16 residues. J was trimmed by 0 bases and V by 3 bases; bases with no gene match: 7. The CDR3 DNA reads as TGTGCCAGCAGCGCGGGGACAGTGAGTAGCACAGATACGCAGTATTTT. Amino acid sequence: CASSAGTVSSTDTQYF.

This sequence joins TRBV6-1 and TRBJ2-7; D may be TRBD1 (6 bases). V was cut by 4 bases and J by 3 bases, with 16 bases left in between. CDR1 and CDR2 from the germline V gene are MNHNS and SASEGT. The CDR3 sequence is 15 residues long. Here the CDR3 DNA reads TGTGCCAGCAGTGCAACTACAGGGTTCAGCTACGAGCAGTACTTC. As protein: CASSATTGFSYEQYF.

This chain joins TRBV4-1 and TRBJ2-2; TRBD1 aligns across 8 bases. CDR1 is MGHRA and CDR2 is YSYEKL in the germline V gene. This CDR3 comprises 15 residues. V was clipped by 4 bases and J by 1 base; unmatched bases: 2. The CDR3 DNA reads TGCGCCAGCAGCCTTGGGACAGGGAACACCGGGGAGCTGTTTTTT. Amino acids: CASSLGTGNTGELFF.

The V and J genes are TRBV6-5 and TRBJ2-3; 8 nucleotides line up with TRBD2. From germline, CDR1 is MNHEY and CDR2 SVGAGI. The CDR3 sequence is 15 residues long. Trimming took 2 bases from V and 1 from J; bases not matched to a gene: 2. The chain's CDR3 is CASSYGSGGTDTQYF. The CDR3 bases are TGTGCCAGCAGTTACGGTAGCGGGGGCACAGATACGCAGTATTTT.

The CDR3 DNA follows: TGTGCCATCCAGGGTGGGTATAGCAATCAGCCCCAGCATTTT. Its protein product is CAIQGGYSNQPQHF. J is TRBJ1-5 and V is TRBV10-3, with D perhaps matching TRBD1 (5 bases). This CDR3 comprises 14 residues. Germline CDR1 and CDR2: ENHRY and SYGVKD. V lost 8 bases and J 0 bases, leaving 11 bases between the germline ends.

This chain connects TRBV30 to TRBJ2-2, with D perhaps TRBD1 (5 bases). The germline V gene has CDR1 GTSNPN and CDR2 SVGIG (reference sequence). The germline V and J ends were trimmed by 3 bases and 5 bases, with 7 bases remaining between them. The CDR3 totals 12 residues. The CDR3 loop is CAWRGRTGELFF. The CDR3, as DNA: TGTGCCTGGAGGGGGCGAACCGGGGAGCTGTTTTTT. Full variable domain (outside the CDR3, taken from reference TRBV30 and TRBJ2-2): SQTIHQWPATLVQPVGSPLSLECTVEGTSNPNLYWYRQAAGRGLQLLFYSVGIGQISSEVPQNLSASRPQDRQFILSSKKLLLSDSGFYLCAWRGRTGELFFGEGSRLTVL.

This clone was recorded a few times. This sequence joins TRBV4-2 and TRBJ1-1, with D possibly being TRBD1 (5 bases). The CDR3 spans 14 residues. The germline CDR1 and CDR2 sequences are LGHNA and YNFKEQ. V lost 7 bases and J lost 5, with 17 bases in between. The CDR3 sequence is CASKQEGTGTEAFF. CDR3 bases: TGTGCCAGCAAGCAGGAGGGGACTGGAACTGAAGCTTTCTTT.

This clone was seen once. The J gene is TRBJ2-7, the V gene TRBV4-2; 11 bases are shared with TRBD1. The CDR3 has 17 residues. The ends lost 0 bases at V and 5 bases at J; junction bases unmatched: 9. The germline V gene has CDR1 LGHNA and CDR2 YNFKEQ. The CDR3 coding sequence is TGTGCCAGCAGCCAAGATGTCTCCGGGACAGGGGGGAACGAGCAGTACTTC. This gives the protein CASSQDVSGTGGNEQYF.

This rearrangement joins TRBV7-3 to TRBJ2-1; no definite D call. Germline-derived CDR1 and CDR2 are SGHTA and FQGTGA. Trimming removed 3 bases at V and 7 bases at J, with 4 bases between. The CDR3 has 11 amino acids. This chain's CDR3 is CASSFENEQFF. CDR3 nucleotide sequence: TGTGCCAGCAGCTTTGAGAATGAGCAGTTCTTC.

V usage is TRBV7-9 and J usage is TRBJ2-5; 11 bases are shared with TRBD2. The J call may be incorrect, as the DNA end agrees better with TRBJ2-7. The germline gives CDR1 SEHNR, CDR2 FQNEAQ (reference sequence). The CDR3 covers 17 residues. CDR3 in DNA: TGTGCCAGCAGCTTGGATCGCCTAGCGGGAGGAATCTACGAGCAGTACTTC. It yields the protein CASSLDRLAGGIYEQYF.

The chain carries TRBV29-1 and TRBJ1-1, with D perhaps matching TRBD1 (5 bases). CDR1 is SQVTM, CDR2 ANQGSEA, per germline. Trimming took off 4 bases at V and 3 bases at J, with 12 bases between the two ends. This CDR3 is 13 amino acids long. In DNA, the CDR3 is TGCAGCGTTGGGGAGGGGAGATACACTGAAGCTTTCTTT. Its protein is CSVGEGRYTEAFF.

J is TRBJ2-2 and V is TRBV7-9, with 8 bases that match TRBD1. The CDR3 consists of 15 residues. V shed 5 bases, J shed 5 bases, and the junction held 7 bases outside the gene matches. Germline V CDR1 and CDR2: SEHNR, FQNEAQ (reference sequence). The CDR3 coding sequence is TGTGCCAGCAGCACGACAGGGGAAGTGACCGGGGAGCTGTTTTTT. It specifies CASSTTGEVTGELFF.

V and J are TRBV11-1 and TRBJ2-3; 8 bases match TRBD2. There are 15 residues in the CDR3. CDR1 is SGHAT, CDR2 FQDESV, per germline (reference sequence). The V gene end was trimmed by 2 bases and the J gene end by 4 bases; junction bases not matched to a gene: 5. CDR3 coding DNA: TGTGCCAGCAGCTTATGGGCGGGAGGACCAGATACGCAGTATTTT. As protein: CASSLWAGGPDTQYF.

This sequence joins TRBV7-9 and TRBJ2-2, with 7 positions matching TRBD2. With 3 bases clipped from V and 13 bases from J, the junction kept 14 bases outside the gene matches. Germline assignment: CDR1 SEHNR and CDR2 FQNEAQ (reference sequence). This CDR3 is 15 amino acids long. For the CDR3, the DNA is TGTGCCAGCAGCTTCTGGCGGGAGTCCTCCTCCGGGCTGTTTTTT. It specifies CASSFWRESSSGLFF.

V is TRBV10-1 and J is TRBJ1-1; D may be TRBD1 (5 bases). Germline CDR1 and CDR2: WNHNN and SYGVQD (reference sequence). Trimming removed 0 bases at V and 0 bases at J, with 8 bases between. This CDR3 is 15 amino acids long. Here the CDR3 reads CASSESKGMNTEAFF. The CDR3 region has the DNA TGCGCCAGCAGTGAGTCAAAGGGGATGAACACTGAAGCTTTCTTT.

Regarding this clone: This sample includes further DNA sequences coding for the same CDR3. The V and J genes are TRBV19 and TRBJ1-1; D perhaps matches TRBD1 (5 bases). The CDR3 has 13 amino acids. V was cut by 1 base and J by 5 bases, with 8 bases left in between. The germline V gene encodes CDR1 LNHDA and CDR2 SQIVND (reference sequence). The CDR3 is CASSIGGGTEAFF. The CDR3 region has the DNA TGTGCCAGTAGTATAGGGGGGGGGACTGAAGCTTTCTTT.

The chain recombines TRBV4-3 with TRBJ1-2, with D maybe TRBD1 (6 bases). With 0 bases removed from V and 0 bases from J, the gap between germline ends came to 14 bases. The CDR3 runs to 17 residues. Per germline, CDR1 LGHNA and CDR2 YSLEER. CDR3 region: CASSQDRATGANYGYTF. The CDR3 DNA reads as TGCGCCAGCAGCCAAGATCGGGCGACAGGAGCTAACTATGGCTACACCTTC.

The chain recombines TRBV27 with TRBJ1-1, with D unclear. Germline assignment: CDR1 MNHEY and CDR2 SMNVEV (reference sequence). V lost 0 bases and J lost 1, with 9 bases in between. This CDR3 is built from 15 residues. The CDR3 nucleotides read TGTGCCAGCAGTTTATCACCAGGTACGAACACTGAAGCTTTCTTT. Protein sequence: CASSLSPGTNTEAFF.

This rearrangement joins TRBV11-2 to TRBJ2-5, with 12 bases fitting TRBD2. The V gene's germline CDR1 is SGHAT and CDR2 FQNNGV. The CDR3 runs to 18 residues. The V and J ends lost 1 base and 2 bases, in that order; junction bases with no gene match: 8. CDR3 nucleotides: TGTGCCAGCAGCTTAGGCCCTAGCGGGAGGGATGGGCAAGAGACCCAGTACTTC. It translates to CASSLGPSGRDGQETQYF.

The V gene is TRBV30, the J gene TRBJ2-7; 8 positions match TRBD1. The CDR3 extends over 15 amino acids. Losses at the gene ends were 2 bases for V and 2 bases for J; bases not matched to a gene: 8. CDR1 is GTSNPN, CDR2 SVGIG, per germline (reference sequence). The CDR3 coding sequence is TGTGCCTGGAGTCCGGCGGACAGGGCAACCTACGAGCAGTACTTC. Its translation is CAWSPADRATYEQYF.

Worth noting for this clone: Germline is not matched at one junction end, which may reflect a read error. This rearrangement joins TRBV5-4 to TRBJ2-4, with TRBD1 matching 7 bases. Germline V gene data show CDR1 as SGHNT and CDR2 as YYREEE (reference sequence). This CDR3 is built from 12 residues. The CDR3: CASSLDGTAWDF. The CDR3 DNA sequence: TGTGCCAGCAGCTTGGACGGGACAGCTTGGGACTTC.